This T cell receptor beta chain was sequenced during a study of technical replicates of blood from a few donors. The method was immunoSEQ multiplex PCR; TCRdb's version includes in-frame clones alone and lacks a portion of them. The sample gives some 76,000 clones, roughly 94% of which show up once; approximately 0.4% is in the top ten. Germline loops: CDR1 GTSNPN, CDR2 SVGIG (reference sequence). This CDR3 is built from 15 residues. V lost 6 bases, J lost 0 bases, and 6 bases stayed unmatched. Source material: T cells isolated from PBMCs. The chain links TRBV30 to TRBJ2-7; 12 bases line up with TRBD2. This TCR was sampled from a human donor in good health. DNA for the CDR3: TGTGCCTGCTGGACTAGCGGGATTCTCTCCTACGAGCAGTACTTC. Translated, it gives CACWTSGILSYEQYF. Supplemented by reference TRBV30 and TRBJ2-7, the full variable domain reads SQTIHQWPATLVQPVGSPLSLECTVEGTSNPNLYWYRQAAGRGLQLLFYSVGIGQISSEVPQNLSASRPQDRQFILSSKKLLLSDSGFYLCACWTSGILSYEQYFGPGTRLTVT.